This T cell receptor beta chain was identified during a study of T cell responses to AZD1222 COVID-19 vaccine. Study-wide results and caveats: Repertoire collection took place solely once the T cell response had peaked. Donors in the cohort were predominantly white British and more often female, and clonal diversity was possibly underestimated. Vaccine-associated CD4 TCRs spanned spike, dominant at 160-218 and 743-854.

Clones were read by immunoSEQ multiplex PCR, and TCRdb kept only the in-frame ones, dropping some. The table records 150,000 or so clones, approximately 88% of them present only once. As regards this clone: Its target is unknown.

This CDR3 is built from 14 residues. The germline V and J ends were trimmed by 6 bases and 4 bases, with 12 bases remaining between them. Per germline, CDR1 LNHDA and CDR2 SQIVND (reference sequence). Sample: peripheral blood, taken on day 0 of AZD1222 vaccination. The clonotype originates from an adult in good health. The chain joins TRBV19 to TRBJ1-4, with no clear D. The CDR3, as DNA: TGTGCCAGTAGGGCCGGACGTAATAATGAAAAACTGTTTTTT. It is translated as CASRAGRNNEKLFF.